The entry that follows covers one T cell receptor (beta chain) sequence. This clone's antigen is unknown. Base qualities are not recorded, but no much larger clone differs from it by a single base. Libraries were made using the immunoSEQ multiplex PCR assay. RNA was extracted from all samples and reverse transcribed into cDNA, which served as template for TCR sequencing. First-strand cDNA was synthesized using SuperScript III with a 2:1 mix of oligo-dT and random hexamers. A synthetic immune receptor repertoire was used to gauge amplification bias, and whatever bias remained was removed computationally. Per the source publication's procedure: Raw reads were preprocessed for error removal, and CDR3 was defined according to IMGT conventions as running from the conserved cysteine to phenylalanine. To get clonality, Shannon entropy was normalized by log2 of the number of productive unique TCRs and the result was subtracted from 1. Scalp TCRbeta sequences were cross-referenced with sorted blood CD4 and CD8 repertoires so that the CD4 or CD8 identity of scalp clones could be inferred. TCRdb carries this immuneACCESS record with in-frame sequences only. Its versions omit some clonotypes, under half of them owing to an unresolved V gene in the studies checked, with the rest unexplained. The V and J calls and clone size come from that table; D and trimming were worked out from the DNA. Across this sample there are roughly 180,000 clones, with 63% seen only once. The top ten clones comprise roughly 1.7% of the sample.

The data originate from a study of CD8+ T cells in alopecia areata (dated by TCRdb to between 2018 and 2020). The study in broad terms: The treated patients took part in an open-label pilot trial in which moderate-to-severe alopecia areata was treated with oral tofacitinib at 5 to 10 mg twice daily. TCRbeta CDR3 regions were amplified by immunoSEQ multiplex PCR with 35 Vbeta forward and 13 Jbeta reverse primers. In both human patients and the C3H/HeJ mouse model, the study applied high-throughput TCRbeta sequencing to look at T cell clonal expansion in alopecia areata. Biopsies were taken from tofacitinib-treated patients at baseline and again at 4 and 24 weeks into treatment, and several of those patients also had a later scalp biopsy. RNA was obtained with the PAXgene miRNA kit for fixed scalp, the miRNeasy kit for PBMCs, and the RNeasy kit for mouse skin. Tofacitinib was administered for 6 to 18 months, and 6 months of follow-up off drug were then conducted to assess delayed response and recurrence. Scalp tissue and sorted CD4+ and CD8+ peripheral blood T cells from patchy and totalis/universalis alopecia areata patients and from healthy controls were covered by human TCRbeta sequencing. Scalp clonality was compared across normal scalp (n=4), patchy alopecia areata scalp (n=8), and alopecia totalis/universalis scalp (n=8).

The time point label here, explained by the study, means: baseline before oral tofacitinib. Lesional scalp punch biopsies and peripheral blood were collected from alopecia areata patients. PBMCs were isolated by density centrifugation and stained for CD3, CD4 and CD8, after which CD4+ and CD8+ T cells were sorted on a FACSAria. Beyond this particular receptor, the publication reports: Shared TCR sequences between patients were less evident than in mice, which may be partly attributable to HLA diversity in the patient population. Unlike mouse skin, which is dominated by gammadelta T cells, normal human skin has resident alphabeta T cells that are also sequenced, and this complicates analysis of the scalp TCR repertoire. Compared with normal scalp, lesional scalp had higher clonality and more expanded CD8+ clones, particularly in alopecia totalis/universalis, a pattern that suggests antigenic drive.

Trimming takes 0 bases from V and 7 bases from J, and the germline ends sit 9 bases apart. For CDR1 and CDR2, the germline V gene (reference sequence) lists GTSNPN and SVGIG. The CDR3 contains 12 residues, cysteine and phenylalanine counted. The kept DNA is CDR3 alone, 36 bases in frame from the first base. The receptor was derived from a human donor with alopecia areata. The sequences come from CD4+ T cells sorted from blood, collected at week 0. The chain was built from TRBV30 and TRBJ1-2; the D gene cannot be named for sure. The sequence in DNA is TGTGCCTGGAGTGTAGGGTGGAGTGGCTACACCTTC. Translated, it reads CAWSVGWSGYTF.